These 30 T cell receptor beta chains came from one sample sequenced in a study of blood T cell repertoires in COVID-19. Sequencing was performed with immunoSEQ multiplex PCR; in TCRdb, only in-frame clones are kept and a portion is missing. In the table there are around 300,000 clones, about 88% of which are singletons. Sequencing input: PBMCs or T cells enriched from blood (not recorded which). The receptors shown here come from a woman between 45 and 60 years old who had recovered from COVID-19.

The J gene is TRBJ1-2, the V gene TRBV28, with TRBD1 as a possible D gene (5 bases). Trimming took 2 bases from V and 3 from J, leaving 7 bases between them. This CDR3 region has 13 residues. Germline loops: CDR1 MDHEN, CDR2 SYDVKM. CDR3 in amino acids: CASSLQGDYGYTF. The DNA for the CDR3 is TGTGCCAGCAGTTTACAGGGCGACTATGGCTACACCTTC.

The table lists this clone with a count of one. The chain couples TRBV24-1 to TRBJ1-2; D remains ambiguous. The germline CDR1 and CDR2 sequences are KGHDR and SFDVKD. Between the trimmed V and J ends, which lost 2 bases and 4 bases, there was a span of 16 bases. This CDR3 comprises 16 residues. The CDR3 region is CATSDSTAHRGYGYTF. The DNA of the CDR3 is TGTGCCACCAGTGATTCGACGGCTCATCGCGGCTATGGCTACACCTTC.

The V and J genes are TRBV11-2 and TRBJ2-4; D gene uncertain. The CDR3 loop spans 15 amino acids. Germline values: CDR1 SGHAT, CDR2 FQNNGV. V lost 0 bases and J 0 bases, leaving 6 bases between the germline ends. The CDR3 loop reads CASSLDVLAKNIQYF. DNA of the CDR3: TGTGCCAGCAGCTTAGATGTCCTAGCCAAAAACATTCAGTACTTC.

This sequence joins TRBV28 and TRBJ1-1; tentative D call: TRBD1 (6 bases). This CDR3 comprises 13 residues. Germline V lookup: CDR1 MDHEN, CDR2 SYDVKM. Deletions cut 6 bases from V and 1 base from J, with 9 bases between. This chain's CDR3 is CASSPTGNTEAFF. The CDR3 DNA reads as TGTGCCAGCAGCCCGACAGGGAACACTGAAGCTTTCTTT.

This chain's CDR3 is CASSQDNFQPQHF. The CDR3 DNA sequence: TGTGCCAGCAGCCAAGATAATTTTCAGCCCCAGCATTTT. The J gene is TRBJ1-5, the V gene TRBV4-2; D unclear. V was shortened by 0 bases and J by 6 bases, with 6 bases between the two germline ends. The CDR3 sequence is 13 residues long. The germline V gene has CDR1 LGHNA and CDR2 YNFKEQ.

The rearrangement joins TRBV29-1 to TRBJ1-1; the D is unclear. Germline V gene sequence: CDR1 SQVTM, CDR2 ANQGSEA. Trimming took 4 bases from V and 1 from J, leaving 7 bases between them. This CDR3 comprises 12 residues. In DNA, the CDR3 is TGCAGCGTTGTATACAGGAACACTGAAGCTTTCTTT. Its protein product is CSVVYRNTEAFF.

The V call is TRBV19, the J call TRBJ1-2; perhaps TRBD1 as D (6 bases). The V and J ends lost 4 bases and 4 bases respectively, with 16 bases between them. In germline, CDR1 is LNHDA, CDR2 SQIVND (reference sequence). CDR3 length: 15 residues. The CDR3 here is CASSTTGLLSYGYTF. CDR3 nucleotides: TGTGCCAGTAGTACAACAGGGCTTTTATCCTATGGCTACACCTTC.

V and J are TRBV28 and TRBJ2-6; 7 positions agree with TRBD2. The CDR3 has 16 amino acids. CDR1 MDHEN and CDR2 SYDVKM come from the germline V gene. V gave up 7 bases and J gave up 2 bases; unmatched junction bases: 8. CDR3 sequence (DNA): TGTGCCAGCACACTTTCTCGGGGGGCTGGGGCCAACGTCCTGACTTTC. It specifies CASTLSRGAGANVLTF.

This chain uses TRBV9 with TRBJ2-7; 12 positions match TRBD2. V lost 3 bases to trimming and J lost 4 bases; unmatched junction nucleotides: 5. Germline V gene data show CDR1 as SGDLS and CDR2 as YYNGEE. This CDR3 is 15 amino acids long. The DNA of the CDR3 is TGTGCCAGCAGCGAGACTAGCGGGAGTGGGTACGAGCAGTACTTC. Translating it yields CASSETSGSGYEQYF.

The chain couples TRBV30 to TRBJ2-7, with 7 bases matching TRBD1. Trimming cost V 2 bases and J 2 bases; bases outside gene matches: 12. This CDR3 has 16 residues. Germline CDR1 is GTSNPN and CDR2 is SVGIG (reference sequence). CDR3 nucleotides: TGTGCCTGGAGTTATTCCCCCGGGACAGCCGCCTACGAGCAGTACTTC. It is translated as CAWSYSPGTAAYEQYF.

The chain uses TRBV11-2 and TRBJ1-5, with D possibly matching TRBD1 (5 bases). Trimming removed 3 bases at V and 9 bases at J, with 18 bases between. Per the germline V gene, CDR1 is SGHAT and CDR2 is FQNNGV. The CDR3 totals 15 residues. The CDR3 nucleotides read TGTGCCAGCAGCTTGGCTGGGGGGTCGTCATGGCCCCAGCATTTT. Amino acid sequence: CASSLAGGSSWPQHF.

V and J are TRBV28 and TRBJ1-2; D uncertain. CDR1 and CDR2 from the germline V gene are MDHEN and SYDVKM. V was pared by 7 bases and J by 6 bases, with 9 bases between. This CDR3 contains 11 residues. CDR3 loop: CASIRSDGYTF. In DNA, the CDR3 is TGTGCCAGCATTCGGAGTGATGGCTACACCTTC.

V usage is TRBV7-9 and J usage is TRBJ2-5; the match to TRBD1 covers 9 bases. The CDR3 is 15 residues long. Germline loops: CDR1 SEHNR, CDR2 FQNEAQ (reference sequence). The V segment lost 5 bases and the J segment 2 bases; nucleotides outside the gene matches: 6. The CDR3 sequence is CASSRRDREQETQYF. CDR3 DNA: TGTGCCAGCAGCCGTCGGGACAGGGAGCAAGAGACCCAGTACTTC.

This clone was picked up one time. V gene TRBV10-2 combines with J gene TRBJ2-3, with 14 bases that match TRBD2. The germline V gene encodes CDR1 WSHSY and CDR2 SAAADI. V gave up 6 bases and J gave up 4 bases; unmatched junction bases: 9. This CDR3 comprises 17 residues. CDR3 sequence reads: CASSRLAGGYLADTQYF. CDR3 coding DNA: TGCGCCAGCAGCAGACTAGCGGGAGGGTATCTGGCAGATACGCAGTATTTT.

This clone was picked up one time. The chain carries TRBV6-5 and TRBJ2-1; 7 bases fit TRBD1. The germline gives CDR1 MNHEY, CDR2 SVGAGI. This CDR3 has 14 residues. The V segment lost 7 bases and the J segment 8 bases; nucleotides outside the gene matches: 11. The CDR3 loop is CASTPQGPRHEQFF. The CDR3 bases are TGTGCCAGCACTCCACAGGGGCCTCGCCATGAGCAGTTCTTC.

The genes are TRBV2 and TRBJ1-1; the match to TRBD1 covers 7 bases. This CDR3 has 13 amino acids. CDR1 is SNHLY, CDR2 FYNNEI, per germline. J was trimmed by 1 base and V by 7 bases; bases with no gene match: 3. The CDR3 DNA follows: TGTGCCAGCACCGAGGGGGCGAACACTGAAGCTTTCTTT. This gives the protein CASTEGANTEAFF.

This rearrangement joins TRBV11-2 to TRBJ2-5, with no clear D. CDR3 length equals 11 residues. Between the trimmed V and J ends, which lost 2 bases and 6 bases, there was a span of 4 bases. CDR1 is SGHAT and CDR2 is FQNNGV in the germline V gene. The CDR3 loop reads CASSLWQTQYF. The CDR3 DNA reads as TGTGCCAGCAGCTTATGGCAGACCCAGTACTTC.

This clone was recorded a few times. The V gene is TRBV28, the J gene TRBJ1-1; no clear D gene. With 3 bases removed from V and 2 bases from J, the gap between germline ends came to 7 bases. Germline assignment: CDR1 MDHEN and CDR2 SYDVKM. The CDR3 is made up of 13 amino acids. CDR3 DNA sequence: TGTGCCAGCAGTTTTAACAGAAACACTGAAGCTTTCTTT. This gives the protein CASSFNRNTEAFF.

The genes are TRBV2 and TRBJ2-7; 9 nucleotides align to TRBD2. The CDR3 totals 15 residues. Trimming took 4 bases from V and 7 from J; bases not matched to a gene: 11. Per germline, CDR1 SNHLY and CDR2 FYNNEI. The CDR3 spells CASSAPGLAGVEQYF. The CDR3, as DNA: TGTGCCAGCAGTGCTCCGGGACTAGCCGGGGTGGAGCAGTACTTC.

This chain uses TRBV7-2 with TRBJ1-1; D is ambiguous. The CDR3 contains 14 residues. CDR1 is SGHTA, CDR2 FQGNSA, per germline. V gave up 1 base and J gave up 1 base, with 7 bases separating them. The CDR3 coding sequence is TGTGCCAGCAGCTTAGATTCAGGGAACACTGAAGCTTTCTTT. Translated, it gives CASSLDSGNTEAFF.

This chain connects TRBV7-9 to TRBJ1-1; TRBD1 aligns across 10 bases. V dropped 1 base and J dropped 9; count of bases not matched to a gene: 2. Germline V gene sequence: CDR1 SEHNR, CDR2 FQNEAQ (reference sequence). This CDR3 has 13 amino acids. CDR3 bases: TGTGCCAGCAGCTTAGGGGGACAGGGGAAAGCTTTCTTT. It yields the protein CASSLGGQGKAFF.

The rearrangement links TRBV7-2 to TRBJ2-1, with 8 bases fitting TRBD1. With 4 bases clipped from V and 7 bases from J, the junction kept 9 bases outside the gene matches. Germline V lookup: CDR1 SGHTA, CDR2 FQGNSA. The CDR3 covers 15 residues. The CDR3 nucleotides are TGTGCCAGCAGCTCCCGACAGGGGAGTGGGAATGAGCAGTTCTTC. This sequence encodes CASSSRQGSGNEQFF. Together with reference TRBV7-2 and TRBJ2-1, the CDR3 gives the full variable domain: GAGVSQSPSNKVTEKGKDVELRCDPISGHTALYWYRQSLGQGLEFLIYFQGNSAPDKSGLPSDRFSAERTGGSVSTLTIQRTQQEDSAVYLCASSSRQGSGNEQFFGPGTRLTVL.

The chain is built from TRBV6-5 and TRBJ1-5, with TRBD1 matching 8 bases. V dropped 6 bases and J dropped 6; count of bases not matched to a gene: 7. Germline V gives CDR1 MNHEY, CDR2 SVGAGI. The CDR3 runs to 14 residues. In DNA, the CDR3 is TGTGCCAGCAGCGCTGGACAGGGAAGTCAGCCCCAGCATTTT. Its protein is CASSAGQGSQPQHF.

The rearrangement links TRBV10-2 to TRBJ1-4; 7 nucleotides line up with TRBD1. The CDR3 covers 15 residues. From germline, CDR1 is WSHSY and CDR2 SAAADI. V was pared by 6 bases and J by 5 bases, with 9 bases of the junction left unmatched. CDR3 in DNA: TGCGCCAGCAGAGAACCGGGACAGAGGAATGAAAAACTGTTTTTT. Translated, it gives CASREPGQRNEKLFF.

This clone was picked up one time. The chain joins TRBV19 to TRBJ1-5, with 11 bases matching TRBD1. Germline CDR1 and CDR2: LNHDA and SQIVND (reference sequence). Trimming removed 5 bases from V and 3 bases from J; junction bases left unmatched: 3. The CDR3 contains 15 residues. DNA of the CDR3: TGTGCCAGTAGTTGGACAGGGGGCAACAATCAGCCCCAGCATTTT. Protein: CASSWTGGNNQPQHF.

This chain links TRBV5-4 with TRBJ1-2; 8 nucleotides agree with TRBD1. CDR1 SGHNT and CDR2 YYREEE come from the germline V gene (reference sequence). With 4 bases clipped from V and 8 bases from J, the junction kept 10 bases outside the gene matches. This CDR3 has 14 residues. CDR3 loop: CASSTTDRAGGYTF. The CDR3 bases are TGTGCCAGCAGCACTACGGACAGGGCGGGGGGCTACACCTTC.

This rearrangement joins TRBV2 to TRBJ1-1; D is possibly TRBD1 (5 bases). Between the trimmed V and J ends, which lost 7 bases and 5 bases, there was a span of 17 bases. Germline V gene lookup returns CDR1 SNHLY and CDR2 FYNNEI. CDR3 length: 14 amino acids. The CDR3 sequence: CASKSWGVSTEAFF. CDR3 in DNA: TGTGCCAGCAAGTCGTGGGGCGTATCTACTGAAGCTTTCTTT.

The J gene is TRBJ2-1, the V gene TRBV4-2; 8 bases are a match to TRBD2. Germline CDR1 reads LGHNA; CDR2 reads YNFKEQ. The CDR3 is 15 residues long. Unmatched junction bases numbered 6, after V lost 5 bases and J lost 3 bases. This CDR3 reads CASSGLAGGYNEQFF. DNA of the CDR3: TGTGCCAGCAGCGGGTTGGCGGGAGGCTACAATGAGCAGTTCTTC.

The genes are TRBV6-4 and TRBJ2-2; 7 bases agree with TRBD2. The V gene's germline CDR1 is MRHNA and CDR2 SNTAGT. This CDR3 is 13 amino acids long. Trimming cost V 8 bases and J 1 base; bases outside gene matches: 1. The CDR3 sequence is CASGGRNTGELFF. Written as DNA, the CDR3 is TGTGCCAGCGGCGGGAGGAACACCGGGGAGCTGTTTTTT.

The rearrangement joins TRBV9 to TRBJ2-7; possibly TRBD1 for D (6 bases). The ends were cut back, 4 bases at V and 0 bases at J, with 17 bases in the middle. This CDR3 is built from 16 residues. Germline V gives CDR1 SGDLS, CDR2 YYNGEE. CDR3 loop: CASSPIRQGNSYEQYF. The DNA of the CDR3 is TGTGCCAGCAGCCCCATCCGGCAGGGGAACTCCTACGAGCAGTACTTC.